The clone carrying this TCR beta chain came up many times. Antigen specificity is unknown. This entry belongs to a study of T cells after yellow fever vaccination. Overall study context: It was SMART-Seq v4 Ultra Low Input that prepared the fractions with low cell numbers. Findings of the study overall: Post-booster repertoires again held most primary-vaccination clones (about 96% CD4, 85% to 90% CD8). Though weaker, the secondary response peaked faster, on day 5 versus 15.

TCRdb fed the 5' RACE reads into MiXCR, producing one record per CDR3 protein. The data hold around 140,000 distinct CDR3 sequences, with about 8% observed a single time. Deletions cut 0 bases from V and 2 bases from J, with 9 bases between. The CDR3 has 14 residues. The V gene's germline CDR1 is SGDLS and CDR2 YYNGEE. This chain uses TRBV9 with TRBJ2-7, with D unclear. The receptor comes from a man under 40 who received the YFV17D yellow fever vaccine. Sequencing was performed on CD4+ T cells sorted from PBMCs, taken 5 days after the yellow fever booster vaccination. The CDR3 is CASSVDGFPYEQYF. The CDR3 coding sequence is TGTGCCAGCAGCGTAGACGGATTTCCCTACGAGCAGTACTTC.